These 21 T cell receptor beta chains originate from one sample sequenced in a study of blood T cells in healthy people across ages. Sample-barcoded 5' priming and a J-beta primer mix drove a second PCR of roughly 6 to 12 cycles. From the 5' RACE reads, TCRdb called clonotypes with MiXCR, one entry per CDR3 protein. Found here are approximately 600,000 distinct CDR3 sequences, around three fifths of them singletons; the top ten hold approximately 40%. Specimen: blood. The receptors stem from a man aged 55-75 years in good health.

This clonotype appeared a single time. The chain recombines TRBV12-3 or TRBV12-4 with TRBJ2-7; the D gene is possibly TRBD1 (5 bases). V was pared by 7 bases and J by 7 bases, with 20 bases between. CDR3 length: 14 residues. In DNA form, the CDR3 reads TGTGCCAGCAACCTAGGGGCATTAAGGGGTGAGCAGTACTTC. It encodes CASNLGALRGEQYF.

This clonotype was seen a single time. The rearrangement joins TRBV20-1 to TRBJ2-1; D tentatively fits TRBD1 or TRBD2 (6 bases each). This CDR3 has 13 amino acids. Germline V gene sequence: CDR1 DFQATT, CDR2 SNEGSKA (reference sequence). The V and J ends lost 0 bases and 13 bases respectively, with 16 bases between them. CDR3 protein: CSARDGAEGDQFF. The CDR3 DNA reads TGCAGTGCTAGAGATGGGGCGGAGGGGGACCAGTTCTTC.

The rearrangement uses TRBV4-1 and TRBJ1-2; a possible D gene is TRBD1 (5 bases). The CDR3 totals 14 residues. Deletions cut 0 bases from V and 5 bases from J, with 10 bases between. Germline CDR1 MGHRA, CDR2 YSYEKL. CDR3 protein: CASSQESGGYGYTF. The CDR3 region has the DNA TGCGCCAGCAGCCAAGAATCGGGGGGTTATGGCTACACCTTC.

This clonotype appeared a single time. V usage is TRBV5-8 and J usage is TRBJ2-5; 9 bases match TRBD1. Judging by the DNA end, TRBJ2-7 fits better; the J call may be wrong. CDR1 and CDR2 (germline): SGHTS, YDEGEE. The CDR3 contains 13 residues. Written as DNA, the CDR3 is TGTGCCAGCACCGCGACAGGGGGATACGAGCAGTACTTC. This gives the protein CASTATGGYEQYF.

The chain employs TRBV6-4 and TRBJ2-1; TRBD1 matches 9 bases. Germline CDR1 is MRHNA and CDR2 is SNTAGT. The CDR3 has 16 amino acids. J lost 7 bases, V lost 1 base, and 8 bases had no gene match. This CDR3 reads CASSDFPGQGQNEQFF. The CDR3, as DNA: TGTGCCAGCAGTGACTTTCCGGGACAGGGTCAAAATGAGCAGTTCTTC.

V and J are TRBV2 and TRBJ2-7, with D perhaps TRBD1 (7 bases). The CDR3 runs to 14 residues. Deletions cut 2 bases from V and 3 bases from J, with 11 bases between. Germline CDR1 reads SNHLY; CDR2 reads FYNNEI. CDR3 in amino acids: CASSEQGGYYEQYF. The CDR3 nucleotides read TGTGCCAGCAGTGAACAGGGGGGATACTACGAGCAGTACTTC.

In its sample, this clonotype was seen a few times. The CDR3 nucleotides are TGCGCCAGCAGACTAGCGGGGGAGAACACCGGGGAGCTGTTTTTT. Translation: CASRLAGENTGELFF. The chain uses TRBV5-1 and TRBJ2-2; 11 bases map to TRBD2. This CDR3 has 15 residues. V lost 5 bases to trimming and J lost 1 base; unmatched junction nucleotides: 1. Germline assignment: CDR1 SGHRS and CDR2 YFSETQ. Full variable domain (missing parts from reference TRBV5-1 and TRBJ2-2): KAGVTQTPRYLIKTRGQQVTLSCSPISGHRSVSWYQQTPGQGLQFLFEYFSETQRNKGNFPGRFSGRQFSNSRSEMNVSTLELGDSALYLCASRLAGENTGELFFGEGSRLTVL.

This sequence joins TRBV10-3 and TRBJ2-7, with D perhaps TRBD2 (7 bases). Germline V gives CDR1 ENHRY, CDR2 SYGVKD. This CDR3 contains 14 residues. The ends were cut back, 6 bases at V and 2 bases at J, with 14 bases in the middle. Here the CDR3 DNA reads TGTGCCATCAGCGGGGAGGGGGGACCCTACGAGCAGTACTTC. It is translated as CAISGEGGPYEQYF.

This chain uses TRBV20-1 with TRBJ1-2; D may be TRBD1 (5 bases). From germline, CDR1 is DFQATT and CDR2 SNEGSKA (reference sequence). V was clipped by 0 bases and J by 2 bases, with 10 bases between them. CDR3 size: 14 residues. The CDR3 loop reads CSARDGGVNYGYTF. CDR3 DNA sequence: TGCAGTGCTAGAGATGGGGGGGTAAACTATGGCTACACCTTC.

This chain joins TRBV12-3 or TRBV12-4 and TRBJ1-2; tentative D call: TRBD1 (6 bases). V was clipped by 7 bases and J by 8 bases, with 14 bases between them. CDR3 length: 12 residues. CDR3 amino acids: CASTHRVGGYTF. The CDR3 DNA is TGTGCCAGCACCCACAGGGTAGGCGGCTACACCTTC.

The genes are TRBV6-2 or TRBV6-3 and TRBJ2-5; TRBD2 agrees at 15 bases. This CDR3 contains 14 residues. With 6 bases clipped from V and 11 bases from J, the junction kept 7 bases outside the gene matches. Germline V gene lookup returns CDR1 MNHEY and CDR2 SVGEGT. CDR3 sequence: CASSPGTSGGSQYF. For the CDR3, the DNA is TGTGCCAGCAGCCCCGGGACTAGCGGGGGGAGTCAGTACTTC.

The rearrangement uses TRBV2 and TRBJ1-1; D uncertain. The germline gives CDR1 SNHLY, CDR2 FYNNEI. V gave up 2 bases and J gave up 6 bases, with 13 bases separating them. The length of the CDR3 is 14 residues. DNA for the CDR3: TGTGCCAGCAGTGAACAGGTCTCGGGCTCTGAAGCTTTCTTT. The encoded protein is CASSEQVSGSEAFF.

This clonotype occurred a few times. The chain combines TRBV29-1 with TRBJ2-7, with TRBD2 matching 13 bases. Germline values: CDR1 SQVTM, CDR2 ANQGSEA. CDR3 size: 13 residues. V dropped 7 bases and J dropped 2; count of bases not matched to a gene: 2. Written as DNA, the CDR3 is TGCAGCGCCACTAGCGGGGGGGCCTACGAGCAGTACTTC. The encoded protein is CSATSGGAYEQYF.

The gene calls are TRBV2 and TRBJ1-1; tentatively, D is TRBD1 (5 bases). V was shortened by 7 bases and J by 11 bases, with 23 bases between the two germline ends. Germline V gene data show CDR1 as SNHLY and CDR2 as FYNNEI. The CDR3 has 14 amino acids. CDR3 sequence: CASNRDWETVTAFF. The CDR3 bases are TGTGCCAGCAATAGGGACTGGGAGACAGTCACGGCTTTCTTT.

The gene calls are TRBV15 and TRBJ2-5; a weak D match, TRBD2 (6 bases). The CDR3 is 15 amino acids. Germline CDR1 LNHNV, CDR2 YYDKDF (reference sequence). V was cut by 0 bases and J by 4 bases, with 12 bases left in between. The CDR3 nucleotides read TGTGCCACCAGCAGAGATCGGAACGGGGGAGAGACCCAGTACTTC. Residues: CATSRDRNGGETQYF.

This clonotype occurred a few times. The chain joins TRBV10-3 to TRBJ1-2; maybe TRBD1 (6 bases). CDR3 length equals 15 residues. The germline CDR1 and CDR2 sequences are ENHRY and SYGVKD. The V gene lost 2 bases and the J gene lost 1 base, with 11 bases spanning the gap. CDR3 sequence: CAISEGTLVNYGYTF. The CDR3 DNA reads TGTGCCATCAGTGAGGGGACACTCGTTAACTATGGCTACACCTTC.

The chain uses TRBV7-8 and TRBJ2-5, with D perhaps TRBD2 (6 bases). Germline CDR1 SGHVS, CDR2 FQNEAQ. Deletions cut 5 bases from V and 11 bases from J, with 18 bases between. The CDR3 covers 13 residues. The CDR3 DNA reads TGTGCCAGCAGCGGCGGGACCCTTAGTGAGCAGTACTTC. Its protein is CASSGGTLSEQYF.

This clonotype was detected many times. The chain joins TRBV20-1 to TRBJ2-1; TRBD2 matches at 11 bases. Per germline, CDR1 DFQATT and CDR2 SNEGSKA (reference sequence). Trimming took 3 bases from V and 2 from J; bases not matched to a gene: 6. The CDR3 sequence is 16 residues long. The CDR3 loop reads CSASTETSGAYNEQFF. CDR3 bases: TGCAGTGCTAGCACCGAGACTAGCGGGGCCTACAATGAGCAGTTCTTC.

The chain combines TRBV10-3 with TRBJ1-6; D gene ambiguous. The V end was cut by 0 bases, the J end by 10 bases, with 13 bases between. The V gene's germline CDR1 is ENHRY and CDR2 SYGVKD. The CDR3 runs 15 residues. CDR3 loop: CAISESEAVRSPLHF. DNA for the CDR3: TGTGCCATCAGTGAGTCGGAGGCGGTTCGGTCACCCCTCCACTTT.

This clonotype was seen more than once but under ten times. The chain couples TRBV29-1 to TRBJ2-5, with 8 bases aligning to TRBD1. CDR3 length: 12 amino acids. J gave up 5 bases and V 7 bases, and 6 bases lay outside the gene matches. CDR1 is SQVTM and CDR2 is ANQGSEA in the germline V gene. The DNA of the CDR3 is TGCAGCGCGGACAGGGACCGGGAGACCCAGTACTTC. Amino acids: CSADRDRETQYF.

This chain joins TRBV4-2 and TRBJ1-4; tentative D call: TRBD1 (5 bases). Between the trimmed V and J ends, which lost 6 bases and 6 bases, there was a span of 20 bases. CDR1 LGHNA and CDR2 YNFKEQ come from the germline V gene. The CDR3 consists of 16 residues. CDR3 nucleotide sequence: TGTGCCAGCAGGGATCGGGGGGGTCGGGTGGATGAAAAACTGTTTTTT. Translation: CASRDRGGRVDEKLFF.